Described below is a single TCR beta chain sequence and its context. Its cognate antigen is unknown. The treatment is: over 15 received Ad26.COV2.S at low or high dose, single or two shots; about 5 received placebo; per-sample allocation not given. All samples were drawn on day 63, counting from the first vaccine or placebo injection. The vaccine antigen was prefusion-stabilized Wuhan SARS-CoV-2 spike. TCRdb's copy holds only in-frame clones and misses some; the assay was immunoSEQ multiplex PCR. The table shows hundreds of thousands of clones, with approximately 89% occurring only once. The sample is drawn from a study of Ad26.COV2.S vaccination and SARS-CoV-2 variants. About the study: The study gave Ad26.COV2.S intramuscularly, once or twice 56 days apart.

General observations from the study: Placebo and vaccine recipients had non-spike TCR breadth that was similar. Total T cell responses may have been underestimated by the TCR breadth and depth analyses.

The V gene lost 4 bases and the J gene lost 3 bases, with 10 bases spanning the gap. Germline assignment: CDR1 ENHRY and CDR2 SYGVKD. The CDR3 is 14 residues long. This receptor was identified in a person between 18 and 60 years old who received the Ad26.COV2.S COVID-19 vaccine or a placebo. Here the sequenced sample was peripheral blood, taken in a trial of Ad26.COV2.S vaccine versus placebo. The V and J genes are TRBV10-3 and TRBJ1-3; D call uncertain. CDR3 sequence: CAISGGYDGNTIYF. CDR3 DNA sequence: TGTGCCATCAGTGGTGGGTACGATGGAAACACCATATATTTT.